This TCR beta chain was documented in a study of T cells in Graves' hyperthyroidism and ophthalmopathy. Turning to the study itself: Prior to any treatment, at the point of initial diagnosis, peripheral blood was collected.

This CDR3 contains 14 residues. V lost 7 bases to trimming and J lost 3 bases, with 13 bases between them. Germline V CDR1 and CDR2: SNHLY, FYNNEI. TCR beta CDR3 regions were amplified from RNA. First-round RT-PCR with HTBI primers amplified the TCR CDR3 region. One entry per CDR3 protein, called by TCRdb with MiXCR from the multiplex PCR reads. This sample has 200,000 to 250,000 distinct CDR3 sequences, with roughly a sixth found just once. This clonotype was observed many times. The study based diagnoses on clinical symptoms, serum thyroxine and TRAb, thyroid ultrasound and orbital computed tomography. Each 10 ml fresh peripheral blood draw supplied the PBMCs.

The specimen was blood. The V gene is TRBV2, the J gene TRBJ1-5; possibly TRBD1 for D (5 bases). The source of this sequence is a woman in her forties or fifties with Graves' hyperthyroidism. CDR3 DNA sequence: TGTGCCAGCAACGTCCAGGGTTTCAATCAGCCCCAGCATTTT. Translation: CASNVQGFNQPQHF.